The 19 T cell receptor beta chains below all came from one sample that was sequenced in a study of T cells after yellow fever vaccination. TCRdb re-called the 5' RACE reads with MiXCR, one entry per CDR3 protein. The sample consists of about 580,000 distinct CDR3 sequences, approximately 16% of them appearing once. Sequences were derived from PBMCs, sampled less than 6 days after the first yellow fever vaccination. The receptors come from a man between 18 and 35 years old who received the YFV17D yellow fever vaccine.

The chain links TRBV12-3 or TRBV12-4 to TRBJ2-5; D is undetermined. The CDR3 sequence is 12 residues long. V was shortened by 3 bases and J by 3 bases, with 5 bases between the two germline ends. The CDR3 coding sequence is TGTGCCAGCAGTTTCGACAAAGAGACCCAGTACTTC. This codes for CASSFDKETQYF.

This clonotype was found a few times. This sequence joins TRBV5-1 and TRBJ2-3, with 9 positions matching TRBD1. Looked up from germline, CDR1 is SGHRS and CDR2 is YFSETQ. The CDR3 has 16 residues. Trimming cost V 5 bases and J 4 bases; bases outside gene matches: 11. The CDR3 DNA reads as TGCGCCAGCAGGCTCAAGGCGGGACAGGGCTCAGATACGCAGTATTTT. This sequence encodes CASRLKAGQGSDTQYF.

J is TRBJ2-5 and V is TRBV3-1, with D tentatively TRBD2 (5 bases). V was pared by 4 bases and J by 5 bases, with 23 bases between. The germline V gene encodes CDR1 LGHDT and CDR2 YNNKEL (reference sequence). The CDR3 covers 17 residues. The DNA for the CDR3 is TGTGCCAGCAGCCCTTCCCGGGGAAGACGTACAGTGGAGACCCAGTACTTC. This sequence encodes CASSPSRGRRTVETQYF.

The CDR3 reads CATARGQDEQFF. Written as DNA, the CDR3 is TGTGCCACCGCAAGGGGGCAAGACGAGCAGTTCTTC. The chain recombines TRBV7-9 with TRBJ2-1; 7 positions match TRBD1. J was trimmed by 10 bases and V by 10 bases; bases with no gene match: 10. This CDR3 is 12 amino acids long. The germline gives CDR1 SEHNR, CDR2 FQNEAQ (reference sequence).

The chain recombines TRBV20-1 with TRBJ2-5; 7 bases line up with TRBD2. The germline CDR1 and CDR2 sequences are DFQATT and SNEGSKA (reference sequence). Trimming cost V 5 bases and J 4 bases; bases outside gene matches: 10. This CDR3 comprises 14 residues. The CDR3 loop is CSAGGRGGRETQYF. The CDR3 DNA reads as TGCAGTGCTGGAGGAAGGGGAGGGCGAGAGACCCAGTACTTC.

This chain uses TRBV5-1 with TRBJ1-1; D gene ambiguous. Germline lookup yields CDR1 SGHRS and CDR2 YFSETQ. The CDR3 totals 14 residues. Trimming took 1 base from V and 6 from J, leaving 13 bases between them. The CDR3 nucleotides read TGCGCCAGCAGCTTGAGTCAACGAAAGGCTGAAGCTTTCTTT. Translating it yields CASSLSQRKAEAFF.

In its sample, this clonotype was seen a few times. This sequence joins TRBV12-3 or TRBV12-4 and TRBJ2-1; 7 nucleotides agree with TRBD2. Unmatched junction bases numbered 7, after V lost 7 bases and J lost 4 bases. This CDR3 region has 14 residues. Here the CDR3 DNA reads TGTGCCAGCACCCAACTGGGGGGGTACAATGAGCAGTTCTTC. Translated, it gives CASTQLGGYNEQFF.

The chain recombines TRBV6-5 with TRBJ2-3; 13 bases map to TRBD2. Per the germline V gene, CDR1 is MNHEY and CDR2 is SVGAGI. CDR3 length: 18 amino acids. The V segment lost 2 bases and the J segment 10 bases; nucleotides outside the gene matches: 15. DNA for the CDR3: TGTGCCAGCAGTTACGAGGGACTAGCGGGGTTCGTCCTAGTTCCGCAGTATTTT. It encodes CASSYEGLAGFVLVPQYF.

This clonotype was counted a few times. The chain joins TRBV5-1 to TRBJ2-3; TRBD2 matches at 14 bases. This CDR3 comprises 17 residues. J lost 4 bases, V lost 4 bases, and 8 bases had no gene match. Germline V CDR1 and CDR2: SGHRS, YFSETQ. Here the CDR3 DNA reads TGCGCCAGCAGCACCGGACTAGCGGGGGGAGGAGCAGATACGCAGTATTTT. Protein: CASSTGLAGGGADTQYF.

This clonotype was counted a few times. This chain joins TRBV6-5 and TRBJ2-3, with D tentatively TRBD2 (5 bases). This CDR3 has 17 amino acids. The V end was cut by 0 bases, the J end by 2 bases, with 15 bases between. Looked up from germline, CDR1 is MNHEY and CDR2 is SVGAGI. The CDR3 bases are TGTGCCAGCAGTTACTCTTCGGGGATCCCATCCACAGATACGCAGTATTTT. As protein: CASSYSSGIPSTDTQYF.

This clonotype was seen more than once but under ten times. This chain links TRBV4-1 with TRBJ2-5; 9 nucleotides align to TRBD1. The CDR3 is made up of 14 amino acids. The germline V gene encodes CDR1 MGHRA and CDR2 YSYEKL. J was trimmed by 0 bases and V by 4 bases; bases with no gene match: 0. As DNA, the CDR3 is TGCGCCAGCAGCCGGGACAGGGACCAAGAGACCCAGTACTTC. Protein: CASSRDRDQETQYF.

V usage is TRBV7-2 and J usage is TRBJ2-3, with 7 bases fitting TRBD2. Germline lookup yields CDR1 SGHTA and CDR2 FQGNSA. V shed 4 bases and J 0 bases; nucleotides not matched to a gene: 10. This CDR3 spans 17 amino acids. CDR3 protein: CASSSPRSGVSTDTQYF. In DNA form, the CDR3 reads TGTGCCAGCAGCTCGCCCCGAAGCGGGGTGAGCACAGATACGCAGTATTTT.

This rearrangement joins TRBV19 to TRBJ1-2; no clear D gene. Germline values: CDR1 LNHDA, CDR2 SQIVND (reference sequence). V lost 5 bases and J 4 bases, leaving 14 bases between the germline ends. This CDR3 spans 14 amino acids. The CDR3 nucleotides are TGTGCCAGTAGTGATTTGCCAGTTTCCTATGGCTACACCTTC. It codes for CASSDLPVSYGYTF. The entire variable domain, with the rest obtained from reference TRBV19 and TRBJ1-2, is as follows: DGGITQSPKYLFRKEGQNVTLSCEQNLNHDAMYWYRQDPGQGLRLIYYSQIVNDFQKGDIAEGYSVSREKKESFPLTVTSAQKNPTAFYLCASSDLPVSYGYTFGSGTRLTVV.

This chain links TRBV15 with TRBJ2-7, with a possible D match to TRBD1 (5 bases). The CDR3 spans 16 residues. V was trimmed by 1 base and J by 5 bases, leaving 18 bases between them. Germline V gene data show CDR1 as LNHNV and CDR2 as YYDKDF (reference sequence). CDR3 loop: CATSRGDSLNTHEQYV. DNA for the CDR3: TGTGCCACCAGCAGAGGAGACAGCCTTAATACTCACGAGCAGTACGTC.

The chain couples TRBV4-2 to TRBJ2-6, with 11 bases identical to TRBD2. In germline, CDR1 is LGHNA, CDR2 YNFKEQ. The CDR3 runs to 19 residues. V was pared by 2 bases and J by 1 base, with 7 bases of the junction left unmatched. DNA for the CDR3: TGTGCCAGCAGCCAACTAGCGGGGGGTTCATTTTCTGGGGCCAACGTCCTGACTTTC. It translates to CASSQLAGGSFSGANVLTF.

J is TRBJ2-3 and V is TRBV5-4; no clear D gene. Germline V gives CDR1 SGHNT, CDR2 YYREEE (reference sequence). The CDR3 runs to 13 residues. Deletions cut 4 bases from V and 6 bases from J, with 12 bases between. The CDR3 DNA reads as TGTGCCAGCAGCAAAGGGCCCGCTGATACGCAGTATTTT. It encodes CASSKGPADTQYF.

The chain carries TRBV7-2 and TRBJ1-4; 7 bases match TRBD1. The junction had 8 bases not matched to a gene; V was cut back by 5 bases and J by 8 bases. Germline V gene lookup returns CDR1 SGHTA and CDR2 FQGNSA. The CDR3 contains 14 residues. CDR3 nucleotides: TGTGCCAGCAGCAAAAGACAGGGTGGGGAAAAACTGTTTTTT. Amino acids: CASSKRQGGEKLFF.

This clonotype was recorded a few times. The rearrangement uses TRBV10-2 and TRBJ2-7; 13 bases agree with TRBD2. J lost 3 bases, V lost 4 bases, and 0 bases had no gene match. The CDR3 runs to 14 residues. Germline values: CDR1 WSHSY, CDR2 SAAADI. CDR3 protein: CASSGLAGGYEQYF. DNA of the CDR3: TGCGCCAGCAGTGGACTAGCGGGGGGCTACGAGCAGTACTTC.

This clonotype has ten or more counts. The chain joins TRBV12-3 or TRBV12-4 to TRBJ2-3; 7 nucleotides line up with TRBD2. This CDR3 is built from 14 residues. Trimming cost V 3 bases and J 1 base; bases outside gene matches: 1. CDR3 region: CASSFTSGTDTQYF. DNA for the CDR3: TGTGCCAGCAGTTTTACTAGCGGCACAGATACGCAGTATTTT.